This T cell receptor (beta chain) was recovered during a study of blood T cell repertoires in COVID-19. This table comes from immunoSEQ multiplex PCR, and its TCRdb copy is limited to in-frame clones, with some not included. The sample lists nearly 350,000 clones, roughly 87% seen once, with 1% in the top ten. Donors were grouped by their self-reported clinical history. Trimming took 1 base from V and 5 from J, leaving 11 bases between them. The CDR3 totals 14 residues. Germline CDR1 and CDR2: SGHDN and FVKESK. V gene TRBV14 combines with J gene TRBJ1-2; D perhaps matches TRBD1 (5 bases). The sample consisted of PBMCs or T cells enriched from blood (not recorded which). The clonotype was recovered from a woman in her 30s who had recovered from COVID-19. Here the CDR3 DNA reads TGTGCCAGCAGCCAAGGAGGTCAGGGATATGGCTACACCTTC. Translated, it gives CASSQGGQGYGYTF.